This T cell receptor beta chain was identified in a study of PD-L1 blockade in urothelial cancer. Stated time point: peripheral blood 6 weeks after treatment start. Libraries were prepared by immunoSEQ multiplex PCR; TCRdb keeps only in-frame clonotypes and omits some of them. The profile shows around 19,000 clones, around 83% of them singletons. The sample was PBMCs, taken around atezolizumab (anti-PD-L1) treatment. This TCR was recovered from a man aged 50 to 59 with urothelial cancer.

The CDR3 loop reads CASSANQPGQEMYGYTF. The CDR3 nucleotides read TGTGCCAGTAGCGCGAATCAGCCGGGACAGGAGATGTATGGCTACACCTTC. The chain couples TRBV19 to TRBJ1-2; 8 bases are shared with TRBD1. The germline gives CDR1 LNHDA, CDR2 SQIVND (reference sequence). The trim removed 6 bases at V and 5 bases at J, leaving 17 bases unmatched. This CDR3 has 17 amino acids.